This T cell receptor (beta chain) is from a study of OX40 agonist ivuxolimab in advanced cancers. This clone was detected a few times. The V gene's germline CDR1 is SGHTS and CDR2 YDEGEE. The CDR3 contains 15 residues. Germline trimming cut 5 bases from V and 6 bases from J; bases unmatched to any gene: 14. The repertoire was sequenced with immunoSEQ multiplex PCR; TCRdb's copy has only in-frame clones and lacks some. Here the sample spans about 66,000 clones, roughly 76% being singletons. Material: CD4+ or CD8+ T cells sorted from blood, obtained in a trial of the OX40 agonist ivuxolimab. The sequence was collected from an adult with an advanced solid tumor such as melanoma, head and neck, liver or kidney cancer. This chain connects TRBV5-8 to TRBJ2-7, with 7 nucleotides matching TRBD2. CDR3 coding DNA: TGTGCCAGCAGATCTCCACGGACTAGTTTCCCCGAGCAGTACTTC. Residues: CASRSPRTSFPEQYF.